This is a list of T cell receptor beta chains from one sample in a study of a mutant IDH1 vaccine in newly diagnosed glioma. Generated by immunoSEQ multiplex PCR, the TCRdb table keeps only in-frame clones and is missing some. The sample lists roughly 60,000 clones; around 80% were seen once. These receptors are not linked to any known antigen. The input for sequencing was PBMCs, taken from a glioma patient whose treatment included an IDH1 peptide vaccine. The receptors were sampled from a man aged 25 to 40 with glioma. The CDR3 runs from the conserved cysteine through the conserved F or W. Fields, in order: V gene, D gene, J gene, clone size, CDR3 DNA, CDR3 protein. D genes are given only for firm matches. Only part of the rows carry a size: once, few, many, or a class if the clone is expanded.

>TRBV19|TRBD1|TRBJ2-7|few
TGTGCCAGTAGTACTCAGTCGGTGGGGACAGGATACGAGCAGTACTTC
CASSTQSVGTGYEQYF
>TRBV7-9|-|TRBJ2-7|-
TGTGCCAGCAGCATTTGGACTGACGGCGAGCAGTACTTC
CASSIWTDGEQYF
>TRBV5-1|-|TRBJ2-1|once
TGCGCCAGCAGCTTGGACAGCTACAATGAGCAGTTCTTC
CASSLDSYNEQFF
>TRBV7-3|-|TRBJ2-7|-
TGTGCCAGCAGCTTAGGGCCGGATACCTACGAGCAGTACTTC
CASSLGPDTYEQYF
>TRBV27|-|TRBJ2-7|-
TGTGCCAGCAGTTTAAGGGTAGCCCCCTACGAGCAGTACTTC
CASSLRVAPYEQYF
>TRBV4-2|-|TRBJ2-7|-
TGTGCCAGCAGCCCCGGCGGGACCTACGAGCAGTACTTC
CASSPGGTYEQYF
>TRBV5-1|TRBD2|TRBJ2-7|-
TGCGCCAGCAGGATCGTAGCGGGTGGTTACGAGCAGTACTTC
CASRIVAGGYEQYF
>TRBV2|-|TRBJ1-1|-
TGTGCCAGCAGTGAGTTTGGGGGATTGAACACTGAAGCTTTCTTT
CASSEFGGLNTEAFF
>TRBV7-2|-|TRBJ2-3|-
TGTGCCAGCAGCTTAGTCTGGAGGGGCGCAGATACGCAGTATTTT
CASSLVWRGADTQYF
>TRBV7-6|-|TRBJ2-7|-
TGTGCCAGCAGCACCCGCGGGTACCTACCCTACGAGCAGTACTTC
CASSTRGYLPYEQYF
>TRBV5-1|-|TRBJ2-7|-
TGCGCCAGCAGCTTGGCCAAGGGAGTGGGGAACTACGAGCAGTACTTC
CASSLAKGVGNYEQYF
>TRBV5-4|-|TRBJ1-3|-
TGTGCCAGCAGCACAGGGTACTCTGGAAACACCATATATTTT
CASSTGYSGNTIYF
>TRBV9|-|TRBJ1-2|-
TGTGCCAGCAGGCCGGGGGGTACAGTCCGTGTCCATGGCTACACCTTC
CASRPGGTVRVHGYTF
>TRBV9|TRBD2|TRBJ2-3|-
TGTGCCAGCAGCCGCGGCGGCCTAGCGGATAGCACAGATACGCAGTATTTT
CASSRGGLADSTDTQYF
>TRBV4-3|-|TRBJ2-3|-
TGCGCCAGCAGCCAAGATCGAGATACGCAGTATTTT
CASSQDRDTQYF
>TRBV18|TRBD1|TRBJ1-5|few
TGTGCCAGCTCCCCGAACTCAGGGGGCGCCGGGGAGCCCCAGCATTTT
CASSPNSGGAGEPQHF
>TRBV15|-|TRBJ2-5|once
TGTGCCACCAGCAGAGGTTCACAGTCCCAAGAGACCCAGTACTTC
CATSRGSQSQETQYF
>TRBV7-2|TRBD1|TRBJ1-1|-
TGTGCCAGCTCTGGACAGGGTGACACTGAAGCTTTCTTT
CASSGQGDTEAFF
>TRBV5-1|-|TRBJ2-7|-
TGCGCCAGCAGCGGGGAGGCAGGGGACGAGCAGTACTTC
CASSGEAGDEQYF
>TRBV7-9|-|TRBJ2-3|-
TGTGCCAGCAGGCCCTCAATGGGTGGCACAGATACGCAGTATTTT
CASRPSMGGTDTQYF
>TRBV5-5|TRBD1|TRBJ1-5|-
TGTGCCAGCAGCCCCTATCCGGGACAGGGCGACAATCAGCCCCAGCATTTT
CASSPYPGQGDNQPQHF
>TRBV28|-|TRBJ1-2|-
TGTGCCAGCAGTCGAGGGTCCGAGGGGAACTATGGCTACACCTTC
CASSRGSEGNYGYTF
>TRBV6-1|TRBD1|TRBJ2-1|-
TGTGCCAGCAGTGAAACCCCCTCCGCAGGGGGCTACTATGAGCAGTTCTTC
CASSETPSAGGYYEQFF
>TRBV28|-|TRBJ1-2|-
TGTGCCAGCAGTTTTGCAGGAGGAACTATTCGCTACACCTTC
CASSFAGGTIRYTF
>TRBV19|-|TRBJ2-5|-
TGTGCCAGTAGTCTCGGCATTCAAGAGACCCAGTACTTC
CASSLGIQETQYF
>TRBV5-6|TRBD1|TRBJ2-3|-
TGTGCCAGCAGCGCCGGGACAGGGTATTCTAGCACAGATACGCAGTATTTT
CASSAGTGYSSTDTQYF
>TRBV13|-|TRBJ2-4|-
TGTGCCAGCAGCCGAATAAGCATACCACTGGGAGCTAAAAACATTCAGTACTTC
CASSRISIPLGAKNIQYF
>TRBV29-1|-|TRBJ2-1|-
TGCAGCGTTGAAGGGGAGCGGCCGATGAACAATGAGCAGTTCTTC
CSVEGERPMNNEQFF
>TRBV27|-|TRBJ2-7|-
TGTGCCAGCAGTTTATCGAATGCGGGGGCTTCCTACGAGCAGTACTTC
CASSLSNAGASYEQYF
>TRBV9|-|TRBJ2-3|-
TGTGCCAGCAGCGTAGCTAGGTGGGATACGCAGTATTTT
CASSVARWDTQYF
>TRBV2|-|TRBJ1-4|-
TGTGCCAGCAGTGAAAGACAGGAGGAAAAACTGTTTTTT
CASSERQEEKLFF
>TRBV6-5|-|TRBJ1-3|-
TGTGCCAGCAGTTACTCGCGGGGCTCTGGAAACACCATATATTTT
CASSYSRGSGNTIYF
>TRBV19|TRBD1|TRBJ2-2|-
TGTGCCAGCCGACAGGGCGGTATAGCCGGGGAGCTGTTTTTT
CASRQGGIAGELFF
>TRBV2|-|TRBJ2-3|few
TGTGCCAGCAGCCCTAGAGGAGATACGCAGTATTTT
CASSPRGDTQYF
>TRBV7-2|-|TRBJ1-1|-
TGTGCCAGCAGCCCCGAGGGTGGGGGGAACACTGAAGCTTTCTTT
CASSPEGGGNTEAFF
>TRBV5-6|-|TRBJ2-3|-
TGTGCCAGCATCCGATCCAGGGGCGTGGGACGCACAGATACGCAGTATTTT
CASIRSRGVGRTDTQYF
>TRBV28|TRBD1|TRBJ1-2|once
TGTGCCAGCAGTCCCGGGACAGGAGACTATGGCTACACCTTC
CASSPGTGDYGYTF
>TRBV28|TRBD1|TRBJ1-2|-
TGTGCCAGCAGTTTCGGTCAGGGGGCCTATGGCTACACCTTC
CASSFGQGAYGYTF
>TRBV7-8|-|TRBJ1-6|-
TGTGCCAGCAGCTTAGTAGGCGGGACGGACTCTTCACCCCTCCACTTT
CASSLVGGTDSSPLHF